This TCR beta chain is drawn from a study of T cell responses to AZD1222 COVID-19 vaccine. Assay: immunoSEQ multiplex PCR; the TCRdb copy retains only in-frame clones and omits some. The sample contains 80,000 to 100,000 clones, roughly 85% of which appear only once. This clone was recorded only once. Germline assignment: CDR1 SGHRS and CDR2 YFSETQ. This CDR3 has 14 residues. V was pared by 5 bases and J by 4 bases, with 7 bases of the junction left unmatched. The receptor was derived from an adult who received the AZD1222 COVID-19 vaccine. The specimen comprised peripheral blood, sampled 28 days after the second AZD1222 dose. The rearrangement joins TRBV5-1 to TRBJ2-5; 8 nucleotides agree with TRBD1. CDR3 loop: CASSPQGAGETQYF. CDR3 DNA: TGCGCCAGCAGTCCCCAGGGGGCTGGAGAGACCCAGTACTTC.